This T cell receptor (beta chain) was documented in a study of CD8 T cells in ankylosing spondylitis. Quantitative molecular-barcoded 5'-RACE generated the TCR beta libraries. TCRdb fed the 5' RACE reads into MiXCR, producing one record per CDR3 protein. The sample contains about 42,000 distinct CDR3 sequences, about 4% of which appear only once. This clonotype has ten or more counts. As yet, its antigen is unknown. V was clipped by 0 bases and J by 4 bases; unmatched bases: 4. The CDR3 covers 15 residues. Germline CDR1 SGDLS, CDR2 YYNGEE. Regarding the study as a whole: Within matched ankylosing spondylitis synovial fluid, disease-linked clones were reportedly significantly enriched. A motif in TCR beta, a set of eight or nine highly homologous variants, appeared characteristic of ankylosing spondylitis blood.

This clonotype originated in a female donor with ankylosing spondylitis or in good health (not recorded which). This chain links TRBV9 with TRBJ2-7; 10 bases fit TRBD1. Sample: blood, either unsorted or a sorted T cell fraction (not recorded which). The CDR3 bases are TGTGCCAGCAGCGTAGGGGGGACAGGGGAGTACGAGCAGTACTTC. Translated: CASSVGGTGEYEQYF.